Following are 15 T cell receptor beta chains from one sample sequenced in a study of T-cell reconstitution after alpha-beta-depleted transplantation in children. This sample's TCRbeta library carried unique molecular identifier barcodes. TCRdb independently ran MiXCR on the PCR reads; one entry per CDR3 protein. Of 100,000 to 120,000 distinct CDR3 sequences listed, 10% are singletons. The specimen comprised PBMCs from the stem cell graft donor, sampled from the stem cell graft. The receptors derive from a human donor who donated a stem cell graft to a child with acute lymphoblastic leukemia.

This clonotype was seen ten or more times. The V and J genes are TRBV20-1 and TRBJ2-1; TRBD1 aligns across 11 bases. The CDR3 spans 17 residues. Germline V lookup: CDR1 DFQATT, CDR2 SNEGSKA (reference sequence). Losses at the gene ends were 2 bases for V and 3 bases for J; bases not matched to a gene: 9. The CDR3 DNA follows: TGCAGTGCTAGAATCGGAGGGGACAGGGGGATCTACAATGAGCAGTTCTTC. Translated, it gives CSARIGGDRGIYNEQFF.

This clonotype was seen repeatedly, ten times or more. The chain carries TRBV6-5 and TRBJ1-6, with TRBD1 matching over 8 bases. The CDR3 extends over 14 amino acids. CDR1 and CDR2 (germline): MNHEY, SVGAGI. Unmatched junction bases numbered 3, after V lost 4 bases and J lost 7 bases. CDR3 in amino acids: CASSSDRGNSPLHF. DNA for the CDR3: TGTGCCAGCAGTTCCGACAGGGGAAATTCACCCCTCCACTTT.

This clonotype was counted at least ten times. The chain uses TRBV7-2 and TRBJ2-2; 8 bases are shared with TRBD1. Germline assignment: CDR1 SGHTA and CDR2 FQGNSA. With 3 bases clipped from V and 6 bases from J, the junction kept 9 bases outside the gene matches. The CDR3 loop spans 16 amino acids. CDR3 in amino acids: CASSFAPQGAAGELFF. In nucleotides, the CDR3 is TGTGCCAGCAGCTTTGCCCCGCAGGGGGCCGCCGGGGAGCTGTTTTTT. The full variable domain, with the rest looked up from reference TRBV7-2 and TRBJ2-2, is GAGVSQSPSNKVTEKGKDVELRCDPISGHTALYWYRQSLGQGLEFLIYFQGNSAPDKSGLPSDRFSAERTGGSVSTLTIQRTQQEDSAVYLCASSFAPQGAAGELFFGEGSRLTVL.

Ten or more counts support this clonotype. The CDR3, as DNA: TGTGCCAGCAGCACACCTGGGGGCGGGGGCCGAGCAGATACGCAGTATTTT. Translating gives CASSTPGGGGRADTQYF. The chain couples TRBV7-9 to TRBJ2-3; TRBD2 might be the D (7 bases). Germline CDR1 SEHNR, CDR2 FQNEAQ (reference sequence). This CDR3 is built from 17 residues. Trimming removed 5 bases from V and 4 bases from J, with 22 bases in between.

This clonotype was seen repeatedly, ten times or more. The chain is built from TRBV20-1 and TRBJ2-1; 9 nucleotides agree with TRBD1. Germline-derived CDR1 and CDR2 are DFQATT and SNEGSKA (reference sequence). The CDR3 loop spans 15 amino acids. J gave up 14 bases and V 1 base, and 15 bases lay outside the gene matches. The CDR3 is CSARVPPGQGSMEFF. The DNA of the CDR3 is TGCAGTGCTAGAGTTCCACCGGGACAGGGTTCAATGGAGTTCTTC.

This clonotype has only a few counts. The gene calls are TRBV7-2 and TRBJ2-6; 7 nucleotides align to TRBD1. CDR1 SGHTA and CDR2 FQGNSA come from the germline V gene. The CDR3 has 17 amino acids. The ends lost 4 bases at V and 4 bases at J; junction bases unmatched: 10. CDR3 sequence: CASSSTGTASGANVLTF. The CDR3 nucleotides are TGTGCCAGCAGCTCCACCGGGACAGCGTCGGGGGCCAACGTCCTGACTTTC.

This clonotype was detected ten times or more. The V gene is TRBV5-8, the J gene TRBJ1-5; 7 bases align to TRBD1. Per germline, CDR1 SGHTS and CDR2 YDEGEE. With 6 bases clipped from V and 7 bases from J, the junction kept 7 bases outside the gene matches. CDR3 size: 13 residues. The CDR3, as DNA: TGTGCCAGCAACCACGACAGGGAGCAGCCCCAGCATTTT. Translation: CASNHDREQPQHF.

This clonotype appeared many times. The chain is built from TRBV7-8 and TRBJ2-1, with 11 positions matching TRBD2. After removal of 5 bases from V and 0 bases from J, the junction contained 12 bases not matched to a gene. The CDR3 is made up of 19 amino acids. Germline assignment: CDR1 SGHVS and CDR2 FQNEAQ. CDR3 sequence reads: CASSKGVAGGSSSYNEQFF. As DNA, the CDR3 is TGTGCCAGCAGCAAGGGGGTAGCGGGAGGGTCCTCCTCCTACAATGAGCAGTTCTTC.

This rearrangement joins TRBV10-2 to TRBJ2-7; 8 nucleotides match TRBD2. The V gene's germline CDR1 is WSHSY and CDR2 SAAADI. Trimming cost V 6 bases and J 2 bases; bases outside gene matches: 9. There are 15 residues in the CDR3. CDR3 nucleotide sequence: TGCGCCAGCAGCCGCCCCAGCGGGGGAACCTACGAGCAGTACTTC. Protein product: CASSRPSGGTYEQYF.

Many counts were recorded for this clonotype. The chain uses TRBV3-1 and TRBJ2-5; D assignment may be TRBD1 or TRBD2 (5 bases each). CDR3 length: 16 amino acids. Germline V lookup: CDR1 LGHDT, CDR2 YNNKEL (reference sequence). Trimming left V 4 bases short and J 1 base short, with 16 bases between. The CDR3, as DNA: TGTGCCAGCAGCCTCCCTCGGGACCCAGCCCAAGAGACCCAGTACTTC. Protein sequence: CASSLPRDPAQETQYF.

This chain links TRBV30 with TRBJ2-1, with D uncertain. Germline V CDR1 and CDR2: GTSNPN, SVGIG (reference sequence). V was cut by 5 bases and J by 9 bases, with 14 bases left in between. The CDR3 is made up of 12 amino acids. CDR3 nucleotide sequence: TGTGCCTGGTCGTTAGTTGGGGTTGAGCAGTTCTTC. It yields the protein CAWSLVGVEQFF. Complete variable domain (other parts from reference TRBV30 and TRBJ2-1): SQTIHQWPATLVQPVGSPLSLECTVEGTSNPNLYWYRQAAGRGLQLLFYSVGIGQISSEVPQNLSASRPQDRQFILSSKKLLLSDSGFYLCAWSLVGVEQFFGPGTRLTVL.

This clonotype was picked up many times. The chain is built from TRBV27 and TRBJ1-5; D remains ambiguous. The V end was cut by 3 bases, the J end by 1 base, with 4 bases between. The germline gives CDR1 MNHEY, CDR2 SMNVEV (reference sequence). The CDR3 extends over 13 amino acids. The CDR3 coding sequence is TGTGCCAGCAGTTTCGCGAGCAATCAGCCCCAGCATTTT. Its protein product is CASSFASNQPQHF.

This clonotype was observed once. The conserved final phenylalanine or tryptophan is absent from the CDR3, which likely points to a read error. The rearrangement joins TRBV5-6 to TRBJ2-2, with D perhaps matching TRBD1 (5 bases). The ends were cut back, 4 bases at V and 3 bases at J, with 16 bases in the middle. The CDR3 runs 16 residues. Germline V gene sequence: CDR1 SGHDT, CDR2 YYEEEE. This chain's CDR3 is CASSPPGRAYTGELFL. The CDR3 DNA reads TGTGCCAGCAGCCCCCCAGGGCGCGCGTACACCGGGGAGCTGTTTTTG.

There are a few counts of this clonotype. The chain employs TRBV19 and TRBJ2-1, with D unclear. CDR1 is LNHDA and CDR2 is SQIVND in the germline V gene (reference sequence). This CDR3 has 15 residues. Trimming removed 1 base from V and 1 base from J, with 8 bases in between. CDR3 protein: CASSIVGRSYNEQFF. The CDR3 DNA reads TGTGCCAGTAGTATAGTGGGAAGGTCCTACAATGAGCAGTTCTTC.

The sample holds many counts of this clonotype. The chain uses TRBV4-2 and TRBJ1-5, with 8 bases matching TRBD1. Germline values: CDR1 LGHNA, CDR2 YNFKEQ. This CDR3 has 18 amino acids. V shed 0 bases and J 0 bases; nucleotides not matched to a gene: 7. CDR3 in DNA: TGTGCCAGCAGCCAAGAAACAGGGGGAGTTGTTAGCAATCAGCCCCAGCATTTT. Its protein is CASSQETGGVVSNQPQHF.